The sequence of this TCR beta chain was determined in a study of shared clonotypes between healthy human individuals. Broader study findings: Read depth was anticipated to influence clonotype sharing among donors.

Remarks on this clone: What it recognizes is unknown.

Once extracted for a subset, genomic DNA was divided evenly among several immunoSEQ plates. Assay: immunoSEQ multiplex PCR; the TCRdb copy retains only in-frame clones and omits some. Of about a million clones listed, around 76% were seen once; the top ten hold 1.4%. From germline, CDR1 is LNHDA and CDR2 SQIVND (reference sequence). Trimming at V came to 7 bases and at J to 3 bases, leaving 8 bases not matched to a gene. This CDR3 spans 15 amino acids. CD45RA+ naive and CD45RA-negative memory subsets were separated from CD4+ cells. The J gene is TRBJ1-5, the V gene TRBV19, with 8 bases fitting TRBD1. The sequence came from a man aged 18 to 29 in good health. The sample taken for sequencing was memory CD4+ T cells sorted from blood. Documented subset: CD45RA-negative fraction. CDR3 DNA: TGTGCCAGTACCACTCACAGGGGGGCCAATCAGCCCCAGCATTTT. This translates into CASTTHRGANQPQHF.